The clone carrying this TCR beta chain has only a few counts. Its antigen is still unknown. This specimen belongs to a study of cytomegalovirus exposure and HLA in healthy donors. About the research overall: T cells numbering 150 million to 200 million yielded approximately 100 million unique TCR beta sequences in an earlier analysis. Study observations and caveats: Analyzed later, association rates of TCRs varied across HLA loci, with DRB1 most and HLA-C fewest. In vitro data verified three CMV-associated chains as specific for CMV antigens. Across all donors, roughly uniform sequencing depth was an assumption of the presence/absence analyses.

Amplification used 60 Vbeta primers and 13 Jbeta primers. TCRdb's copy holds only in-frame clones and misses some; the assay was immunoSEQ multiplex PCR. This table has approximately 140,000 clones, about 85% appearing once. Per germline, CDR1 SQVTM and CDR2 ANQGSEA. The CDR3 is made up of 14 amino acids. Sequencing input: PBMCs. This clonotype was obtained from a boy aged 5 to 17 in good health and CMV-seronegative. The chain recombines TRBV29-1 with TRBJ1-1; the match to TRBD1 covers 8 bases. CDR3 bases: TGCTCTACCAGGGGGCAGATGGCGAACACTGAAGCTTTCTTT. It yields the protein CSTRGQMANTEAFF.